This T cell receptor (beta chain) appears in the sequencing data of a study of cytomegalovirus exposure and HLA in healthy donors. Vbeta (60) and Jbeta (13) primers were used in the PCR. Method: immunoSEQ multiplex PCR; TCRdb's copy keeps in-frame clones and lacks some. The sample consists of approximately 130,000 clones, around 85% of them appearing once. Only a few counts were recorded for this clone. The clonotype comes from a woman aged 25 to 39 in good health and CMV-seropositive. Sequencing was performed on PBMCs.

CDR3 coding DNA: TGTGCCAGCAGCCTTAGACAGCCGGAGAGTGGCTACACCTTC. Translating it yields CASSLRQPESGYTF. The rearrangement links TRBV6-5 to TRBJ1-2, with D perhaps TRBD1 (5 bases). Looked up from germline, CDR1 is MNHEY and CDR2 is SVGAGI. The CDR3 is made up of 14 amino acids. V lost 6 bases and J lost 7, with 18 bases in between.